This T cell receptor (beta chain) appears in the sequencing data of a study of blood T cells in healthy people across ages. Whole-study findings and limits: It was held that diversity estimates obtained from one million T cells represented underestimates.

Details on this clonotype: Its antigen remains unidentified.

Germline V gene data show CDR1 as SNHLY and CDR2 as FYNNEI. The ends were cut back, 3 bases at V and 1 base at J, with 9 bases in the middle. The CDR3 has 14 amino acids. In each sample, at least 6.5 million PBMCs were isolated. A sample-barcoded 5' primer and a J-beta primer mix were used in a second PCR of roughly 7 to 12 cycles. Every individual sample yielded 2.5 million or more paired-end reads (each containing CDR3). TCRdb reprocessed the 5' RACE reads with MiXCR, giving one entry per CDR3 protein. The sample has approximately 770,000 distinct CDR3 sequences; roughly 64% are singletons. This chain joins TRBV2 and TRBJ1-1; D not certain. The sample was blood. The TCR was taken from a man in his thirties or forties in good health. This CDR3 is CASSDGSANTEAFF. In DNA, the CDR3 is TGTGCCAGCAGTGATGGTTCGGCGAACACTGAAGCTTTCTTT.